The T cell receptor beta chain under discussion was sequenced for a study of cytomegalovirus exposure and HLA in healthy donors. Study in general: In a previous analysis, 100 million to 140 million unique TCR beta sequences were found from some 200 million T cells. Early release data held tens of millions of unique TCRs from HLA-typed donors.

The PCR used 60 Vbeta and 13 Jbeta primers. The data were produced by immunoSEQ multiplex PCR, yet TCRdb's version contains in-frame clones alone and is incomplete. This sample contains 200,000 or so clones. The length of the CDR3 is 13 residues. V lost 3 bases and J lost 17, with 19 bases in between. Germline V gives CDR1 SGHDN, CDR2 FVKESK. The receptor was derived from a boy aged 5-17 years in good health and CMV-seronegative. Source material: PBMCs. The rearrangement links TRBV14 to TRBJ1-4; D perhaps matches TRBD1 (5 bases). In nucleotides, the CDR3 is TGTGCCAGCAGCCACACACGGGGGGAAGGGTGTTTTTTT. Translation: CASSHTRGEGCFF.